This T cell receptor (beta chain) was recorded in a study of identical twins. This clonotype was recorded once. The V and J ends lost 6 bases and 0 bases respectively, with 12 bases between them. The CDR3 has 14 amino acids. Germline-derived CDR1 and CDR2 are SGHRS and YFSETQ. TCRdb called the 5' RACE reads again in MiXCR, with one record for every CDR3 protein. The sample includes around 1.7 million distinct CDR3 sequences, around 33% of them seen just once. This clonotype originated in a newborn girl in good health. This sequence joins TRBV5-1 and TRBJ1-2; D remains unclear. Sequenced material: cord blood. CDR3 coding DNA: TGCGCCAGCACGGGCAGGTCATCTAACTATGGCTACACCTTC. This gives the protein CASTGRSSNYGYTF.